This T cell receptor beta chain came from a study of blood T cell repertoires in COVID-19. Overall study: Italy, Spain and the United States were the sources of the convalescent and acute COVID-19 samples. T cells, B-cell-depleted T cells, or PBMCs provided the cDNA or gDNA that served as material.

Details on this clone: This sample also contains other DNA sequences that code for the same CDR3.

Per the study methods: Reference gene primer amplification gave nucleated cell count estimates. TCRdb's copy holds only in-frame clones and misses some; the assay was immunoSEQ multiplex PCR. The V and J calls and clone size were taken over from that table, and D and trimming were inferred from the DNA. Of about 670,000 clones in the sample, about 90% were seen once. The CDR3 length is 13 residues. The V and J ends lost 5 bases and 4 bases respectively, with 12 bases between them. The receptor comes from a woman younger than 35 with acute or convalescent COVID-19. Sequenced material: peripheral blood. The rearrangement joins TRBV12-3 or TRBV12-4 to TRBJ2-7, with a tentative D call TRBD1 (6 bases). CDR3 sequence reads: CASSPGQLYEQYF. CDR3 nucleotides: TGTGCCAGCAGTCCGGGACAACTATACGAGCAGTACTTC.